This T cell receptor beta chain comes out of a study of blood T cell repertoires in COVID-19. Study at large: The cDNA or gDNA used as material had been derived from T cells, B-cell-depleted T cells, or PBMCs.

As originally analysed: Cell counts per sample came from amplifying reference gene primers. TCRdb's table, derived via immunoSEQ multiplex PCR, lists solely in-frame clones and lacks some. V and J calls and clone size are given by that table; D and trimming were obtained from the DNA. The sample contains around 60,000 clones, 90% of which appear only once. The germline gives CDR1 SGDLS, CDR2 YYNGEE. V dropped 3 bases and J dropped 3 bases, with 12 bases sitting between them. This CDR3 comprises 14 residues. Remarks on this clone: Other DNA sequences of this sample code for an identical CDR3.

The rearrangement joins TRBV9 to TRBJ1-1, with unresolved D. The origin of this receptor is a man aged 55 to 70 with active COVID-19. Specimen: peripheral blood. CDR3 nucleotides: TGTGCCAGCAGCGCTAGTTTACTATACACTGAAGCTTTCTTT. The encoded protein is CASSASLLYTEAFF.